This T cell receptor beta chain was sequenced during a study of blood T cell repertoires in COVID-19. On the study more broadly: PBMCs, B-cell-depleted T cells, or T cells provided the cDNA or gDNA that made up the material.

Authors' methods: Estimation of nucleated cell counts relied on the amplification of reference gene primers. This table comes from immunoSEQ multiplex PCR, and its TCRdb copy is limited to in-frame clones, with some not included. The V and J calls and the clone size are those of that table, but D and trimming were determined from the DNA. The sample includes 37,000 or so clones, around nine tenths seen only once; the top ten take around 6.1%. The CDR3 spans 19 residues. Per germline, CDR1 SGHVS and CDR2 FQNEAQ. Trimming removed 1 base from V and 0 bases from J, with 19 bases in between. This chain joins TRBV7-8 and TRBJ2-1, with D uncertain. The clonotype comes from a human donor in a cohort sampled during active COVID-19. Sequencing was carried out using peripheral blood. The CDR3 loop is CASSLDLSRGLSSYNEQFF. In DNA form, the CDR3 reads TGTGCCAGCAGCTTAGACTTATCTCGCGGTCTGAGCTCCTACAATGAGCAGTTCTTC.